The 17 T cell receptor beta chains below all came from one sample that was sequenced in a study of T cells in Graves' hyperthyroidism and ophthalmopathy. Authors of the study amplified TCR beta CDR3 regions from RNA transcripts. Carried out on the TCR CDR3, a first-round RT-PCR used the HTBI primer set. MiXCR, applied by TCRdb to the multiplex PCR reads, yields one record per CDR3 protein. The sample has hundreds of thousands of distinct CDR3 sequences; nearly 45% are singletons. Specimen: peripheral blood or thyroid tissue (not recorded which). These receptors all stem from an adult man with Graves' disease, either hyperthyroidism or ophthalmopathy (not recorded which).

This clonotype was seen ten or more times. The genes are TRBV2 and TRBJ1-5, with 9 bases matching TRBD1. The CDR3 extends over 18 amino acids. Per the germline V gene, CDR1 is SNHLY and CDR2 is FYNNEI. After removal of 1 base from V and 2 bases from J, the junction contained 9 bases not matched to a gene. The DNA of the CDR3 is TGTGCCAGCAGTGAAGTTGGGACAGGGATGCTCGGCAATCAGCCCCAGCATTTT. Protein sequence: CASSEVGTGMLGNQPQHF. Full variable domain (missing parts from reference TRBV2 and TRBJ1-5): EPEVTQTPSHQVTQMGQEVILRCVPISNHLYFYWYRQILGQKVEFLVSFYNNEISEKSEIFDDQFSVERPDGSNFTLKIRSTKLEDSAMYFCASSEVGTGMLGNQPQHFGDGTRLSIL.

The chain couples TRBV20-1 to TRBJ2-7, with D possibly being TRBD1 (5 bases). This CDR3 is 15 amino acids long. V was clipped by 3 bases and J by 0 bases, with 15 bases between them. CDR1 is DFQATT, CDR2 SNEGSKA, per germline (reference sequence). The CDR3 here is CSASQGYAGSYEQYF. CDR3 nucleotide sequence: TGCAGTGCTAGTCAGGGCTACGCCGGCTCCTACGAGCAGTACTTC.

This clonotype was recorded at least ten times. The rearrangement uses TRBV7-9 and TRBJ1-6, with D unclear. V was cut by 0 bases and J by 0 bases, with 9 bases left in between. Germline CDR1 and CDR2: SEHNR and FQNEAQ (reference sequence). This CDR3 spans 17 amino acids. CDR3 nucleotide sequence: TGTGCCAGCAGCTTAGCATCGGGGAGCTCCTATAATTCACCCCTCCACTTT. The encoded protein is CASSLASGSSYNSPLHF.

The chain carries TRBV5-1 and TRBJ2-5; possibly TRBD1 for D (8 bases). Trimming took 1 base from V and 4 from J, leaving 11 bases between them. The CDR3 has 14 residues. Germline CDR1 and CDR2: SGHRS and YFSETQ. The CDR3: CASSLTGGAETQYF. The CDR3 coding sequence is TGCGCCAGCAGCTTGACAGGGGGGGCAGAGACCCAGTACTTC.

This clonotype was seen only once. The rearrangement links TRBV20-1 to TRBJ1-1; D gene uncertain. Looked up from germline, CDR1 is DFQATT and CDR2 is SNEGSKA (reference sequence). This CDR3 region has 15 residues. With 0 bases removed from V and 1 base from J, the gap between germline ends came to 12 bases. The CDR3 DNA reads as TGCAGTGCTAGAGACTGGCGGGGTCCGAACACTGAAGCTTTCTTT. Its translation is CSARDWRGPNTEAFF.

This clonotype was seen a few times. The V gene is TRBV20-1, the J gene TRBJ1-6; the D is unclear. Trimming shortened V by 3 bases and J by 7 bases, and 16 bases separated the two germline ends. This CDR3 has 15 residues. CDR1 is DFQATT and CDR2 is SNEGSKA in the germline V gene (reference sequence). The CDR3: CSASGSQTMNSPLHF. CDR3 DNA: TGCAGTGCTAGTGGGTCACAGACCATGAATTCACCCCTCCACTTT.

Points on this clonotype: A much larger clone is a single base away; this may be a read error. CDR3 region: CATQAGFGNQPQHF. The DNA of the CDR3 is TGTGCCACGCAAGCGGGTTTCGGCAATCAGCCCCAGCATTTT. The rearrangement joins TRBV7-8 to TRBJ1-5, with D unclear. Trimming took 10 bases from V and 2 from J, leaving 15 bases between them. The CDR3 spans 14 residues. CDR1 is SGHVS and CDR2 is FQNEAQ in the germline V gene.

The rearrangement links TRBV29-1 to TRBJ2-5, with D maybe TRBD2 (6 bases). Per germline, CDR1 SQVTM and CDR2 ANQGSEA. This CDR3 has 10 residues. Trimming removed 4 bases at V and 13 bases at J, with 13 bases between. CDR3 nucleotides: TGCAGCGTTGGGGAGGAAAAACTGTACTTC. Translation gives CSVGEEKLYF. The full variable domain, rest sourced from reference TRBV29-1 and TRBJ2-5, is SAVISQKPSRDICQRGTSLTIQCQVDSQVTMMFWYRQQPGQSLTLIATANQGSEATYESGFVIDKFPISRPNLTFSTLTVSNMSPEDSSIYLCSVGEEKLYFGPGTRLLVL.

The chain has TRBV9 and TRBJ2-5; D not resolved. Trimming removed 4 bases at V and 2 bases at J, with 12 bases between. The germline V gene has CDR1 SGDLS and CDR2 YYNGEE. The CDR3 is made up of 14 amino acids. CDR3 sequence: CASSHTTQQETQYF. As DNA, the CDR3 is TGTGCCAGCAGCCACACTACACAACAAGAGACCCAGTACTTC.

The count of this clonotype is one. This rearrangement joins TRBV10-3 to TRBJ1-1; D gene uncertain. Looked up from germline, CDR1 is ENHRY and CDR2 is SYGVKD. V was pared by 5 bases and J by 4 bases, with 5 bases between. CDR3 length: 11 amino acids. The chain's CDR3 is CAISYTTEAFF. CDR3 DNA sequence: TGTGCCATCAGTTATACCACTGAAGCTTTCTTT.

The chain combines TRBV10-3 with TRBJ1-4; 12 bases fit TRBD1. V gave up 6 bases and J gave up 8 bases; unmatched junction bases: 7. Germline assignment: CDR1 ENHRY and CDR2 SYGVKD. This CDR3 comprises 15 residues. In DNA form, the CDR3 reads TGTGCCATCAGGGGGACAGGGGGCGAGGGGGAAAAACTGTTTTTT. It translates to CAIRGTGGEGEKLFF.

This clonotype has just a few counts. V and J are TRBV20-1 and TRBJ1-1, with D possibly TRBD1 on 5 matching bases. Germline-derived CDR1 and CDR2 are DFQATT and SNEGSKA (reference sequence). The length of the CDR3 is 13 residues. The V end was cut by 0 bases, the J end by 6 bases, with 11 bases between. CDR3 in DNA: TGCAGTGCTAGAGATAATTTGGGGCCTGAAGCTTTCTTT. The encoded protein is CSARDNLGPEAFF.

A note on this clonotype: Since the CDR3 does not end with the conserved phenylalanine or tryptophan, this likely comes from a read error. The rearrangement uses TRBV10-3 and TRBJ1-4, with D uncertain. The CDR3 covers 13 residues. Germline lookup yields CDR1 ENHRY and CDR2 SYGVKD. Trimming stripped 3 bases from V and 6 bases from J, with 8 bases between. In nucleotides, the CDR3 is TGTGCCATCAGTGACAGCGTCTATGAAAAACTGTTTTCT. Encoded protein: CAISDSVYEKLFS.

This chain links TRBV2 with TRBJ1-2, with D maybe TRBD1 (5 bases). The CDR3 loop spans 15 amino acids. The V gene's germline CDR1 is SNHLY and CDR2 FYNNEI. The ends were cut back, 8 bases at V and 0 bases at J, with 16 bases in the middle. The CDR3 protein is CASVLAGQANYGYTF. The CDR3 DNA sequence: TGTGCCAGCGTATTGGCAGGGCAAGCTAACTATGGCTACACCTTC.

As regards this clonotype: A single base separates this from a much larger clone, so it may be a read error. The gene calls are TRBV10-2 and TRBJ2-5; 7 bases match TRBD2. Germline V gives CDR1 WSHSY, CDR2 SAAADI. The CDR3 extends over 16 amino acids. CDR3 nucleotide sequence: TGCGTCAGCAGTGAGAGTCTTCCAGCGGGACAAGAGACCCAGTACTTC. Translation: CVSSESLPAGQETQYF.

This clonotype was recorded at least ten times. The chain has TRBV7-6 and TRBJ1-5, with 7 bases fitting TRBD1. The CDR3 spans 14 residues. The germline CDR1 and CDR2 sequences are SGHVS and FNYEAQ. V lost 5 bases to trimming and J lost 5 bases; unmatched junction nucleotides: 6. The CDR3 is CASSQGDRDQPQHF. CDR3 coding DNA: TGTGCCAGCAGCCAAGGGGACAGAGATCAGCCCCAGCATTTT.

This sequence joins TRBV4-1 and TRBJ2-7; 8 bases match TRBD1. V trimming: 0 bases; J trimming: 3 bases; junction bases outside the gene matches: 4. In germline, CDR1 is MGHRA, CDR2 YSYEKL. The CDR3 consists of 15 residues. The CDR3 DNA is TGCGCCAGCAGCCAAGATTACAGGGGGAACTACGAGCAGTACTTC. It codes for CASSQDYRGNYEQYF.